This paragraph covers one T cell receptor beta chain sequence. Its matching antigen is unknown. The junction differs from germline at one of its ends, possibly a read error. Healthy HIV-negative adults without recent acute infections or vaccinations served as donors. Everyone who donated was a Caucasian adult who lived in Nashville, Tennessee. The data were obtained in a study of shared clonotypes between healthy human individuals. Background on the study: A few men and a couple of women, aged 18 to 49, were donors.

Generated by immunoSEQ multiplex PCR, the TCRdb table keeps only in-frame clones and is missing some. The sample carries about 2.3 million clones, 80% to 95% recorded once. Broader study findings: What rarefaction showed was incomplete sorted-subset sequencing despite large depth.

Sequencing used naive CD4+ T cells from PBMCs. The subset here: CD45RA+ positively selected. This TCR was recovered from a man between 18 and 29 years old in good health. Some clones in this sample may be carry-over from other donors' samples.

CDR3 bases: TGTGCCAGTAGTCCCGACCTGGTTGGGGGGAATGAAGAACTGTTTTTT. Its translation: CASSPDLVGGNEELFF. The gene calls are TRBV19 and TRBJ1-4, with D possibly being TRBD1 (5 bases). The CDR3 is 16 amino acids. In germline, CDR1 is LNHDA, CDR2 SQIVND (reference sequence).